The present entry profiles one T cell receptor beta chain with its context. Its specificity is not known. The CDR3 contains 15 residues. The germline V gene encodes CDR1 LNHDA and CDR2 SQIVND (reference sequence). V lost 5 bases, J lost 1 base, and 14 bases lay in between. This specimen belongs to a study of cytomegalovirus exposure and HLA in healthy donors. The PCR was carried out with 60 Vbeta primers and 13 Jbeta primers. TCRdb keeps only in-frame clones here, not all; method: immunoSEQ multiplex PCR. Here the sample spans roughly 130,000 clones, 80% being singletons. General study findings and limits: What was likely a sequencing artifact was a cluster of highly shared sequence variants. V- and J-gene trimming of TCR beta was linked (in a later analysis) to a missense DCLRE1C variant.

The chain links TRBV19 to TRBJ1-1, with D maybe TRBD1 (6 bases). The sample taken for sequencing was PBMCs. The clonotype was recovered from a woman in her forties in good health and CMV-seronegative. CDR3: CASSLSGGRNTEAFF. The CDR3 region has the DNA TGTGCCAGTAGTCTCTCGGGGGGCAGGAACACTGAAGCTTTCTTT.